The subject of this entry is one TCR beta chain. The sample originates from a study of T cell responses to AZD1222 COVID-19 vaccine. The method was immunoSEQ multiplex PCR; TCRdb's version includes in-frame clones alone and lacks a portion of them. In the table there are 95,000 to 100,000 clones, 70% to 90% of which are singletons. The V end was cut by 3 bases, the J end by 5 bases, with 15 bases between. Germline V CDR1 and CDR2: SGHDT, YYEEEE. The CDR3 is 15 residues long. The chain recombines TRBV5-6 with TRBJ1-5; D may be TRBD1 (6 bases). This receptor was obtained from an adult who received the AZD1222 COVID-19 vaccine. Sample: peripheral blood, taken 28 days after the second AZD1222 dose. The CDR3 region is CASSWGQGGDQPQHF. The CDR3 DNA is TGTGCCAGCAGCTGGGGGCAGGGCGGCGATCAGCCCCAGCATTTT.